The 21 T cell receptor beta chains reported below all come from one sample, sequenced in a study of vaccination and CD4 T cells after COVID-19. For these receptors, no antigen is known. This sample's treatment: approximately 11-day PBMC culture with coronavirus spike peptide pools or control peptides (ViraFEST assay). Sequencing of DNA taken from cultured CD4+ T cells relied on the Oncomine TCR Beta short-read assay. TCRdb re-analysed the PCR reads in MiXCR, keeping a single row per CDR3 protein. The data hold 7,500 to 10,000 distinct CDR3 sequences, with 65% to 70% observed a single time. The material was CD4+ T cells from blood, cultured in vitro, obtained before SARS-CoV-2 vaccination. The receptors here all came from a human donor who had recovered from COVID-19.

Of note for this clonotype: A junction boundary mismatches the germline segment, possibly from a read error. CDR3 bases: TGCGGGGGGGACTACCGTGGGACGCAGTGTTTT. It is translated as CGGDYRGTQCF. The V gene is TRBV20-1, the J gene TRBJ2-3; 7 nucleotides agree with TRBD2. CDR1 and CDR2 from the germline V gene are DFQATT and SNEGSKA (reference sequence). This CDR3 is built from 11 residues.

This chain connects TRBV27 to TRBJ2-3; maybe TRBD1 (5 bases). V was shortened by 2 bases and J by 1 base, with 10 bases between the two germline ends. The germline V gene encodes CDR1 MNHEY and CDR2 SMNVEV (reference sequence). The CDR3 covers 15 residues. Written as DNA, the CDR3 is TGTGCCAGCAGTTTAACCCAGGGCCGCACAGATACGCAGTATTTT. Translating gives CASSLTQGRTDTQYF.

This clonotype has more than one count but fewer than ten. The V gene is TRBV7-3, the J gene TRBJ2-1; 9 bases match TRBD1. CDR3 length: 17 residues. CDR1 and CDR2 from the germline V gene are SGHTA and FQGTGA. Germline trimming cut 5 bases from V and 2 bases from J; bases unmatched to any gene: 10. CDR3 in amino acids: CASSLQGATPTYNEQFF. CDR3 in DNA: TGTGCCAGCAGCCTACAGGGGGCGACCCCCACCTACAATGAGCAGTTCTTC.

V is TRBV28 and J is TRBJ2-1, with a possible D match to TRBD1 (5 bases). Germline V gives CDR1 MDHEN, CDR2 SYDVKM. Deletions cut 6 bases from V and 3 bases from J, with 21 bases between. CDR3 length: 17 amino acids. CDR3 nucleotide sequence: TGTGCCAGCAGCGGAGTCGACGGGCTTAGGGGCTACAATGAGCAGTTCTTC. It is translated as CASSGVDGLRGYNEQFF. Full variable domain (outside the CDR3, taken from reference TRBV28 and TRBJ2-1): DVKVTQSSRYLVKRTGEKVFLECVQDMDHENMFWYRQDPGLGLRLIYFSYDVKMKEKGDIPEGYSVSREKKERFSLILESASTNQTSMYLCASSGVDGLRGYNEQFFGPGTRLTVL.

The V gene is TRBV14, the J gene TRBJ2-2; D not certain. The germline V and J ends were trimmed by 2 bases and 5 bases, with 12 bases remaining between them. Germline CDR1 is SGHDN and CDR2 is FVKESK. This CDR3 is 15 amino acids long. CDR3 residues: CASSQFEPGTGELFF. In nucleotides, the CDR3 is TGTGCCAGCAGCCAATTCGAACCCGGAACCGGGGAGCTGTTTTTT.

The chain employs TRBV11-2 and TRBJ2-5, with TRBD1 identical over 7 bases. After removal of 9 bases from V and 3 bases from J, the junction contained 4 bases not matched to a gene. The CDR3 totals 12 residues. Germline CDR1 SGHAT, CDR2 FQNNGV. The CDR3 loop is CASRGQKETQYF. CDR3 nucleotide sequence: TGTGCCAGTAGGGGACAGAAAGAGACCCAGTACTTC.

The chain carries TRBV19 and TRBJ2-3; the match to TRBD1 covers 7 bases. The germline V gene encodes CDR1 LNHDA and CDR2 SQIVND (reference sequence). V was pared by 5 bases and J by 1 base, with 6 bases of the junction left unmatched. The CDR3 covers 15 residues. CDR3 amino acids: CASSLRTGGTDTQYF. The CDR3 DNA follows: TGTGCCAGTAGTCTTAGGACAGGTGGCACAGATACGCAGTATTTT.

The chain uses TRBV28 and TRBJ1-5; D is unresolved. The germline V gene encodes CDR1 MDHEN and CDR2 SYDVKM. This CDR3 region has 12 residues. V was trimmed by 5 bases and J by 11 bases, leaving 13 bases between them. CDR3 residues: CASSPTGGSQHF. The CDR3 coding sequence is TGTGCCAGCAGTCCCACCGGAGGGTCCCAGCATTTT.

To note about this clonotype: In this CDR3 the conserved last residue, phenylalanine or tryptophan, is missing, so a read error is likely. This chain links TRBV20-1 with TRBJ2-7; no reliable D call. The CDR3 sequence is 11 residues long. Trimming left V 0 bases short and J 3 bases short, with 3 bases between. Germline CDR1 DFQATT, CDR2 SNEGSKA (reference sequence). CDR3 coding DNA: TGCAGTGCTAGAGATGGCTACGAGCAGTACCTC. Translation gives CSARDGYEQYL.

This chain connects TRBV28 to TRBJ2-3; 9 bases are shared with TRBD2. The germline gives CDR1 MDHEN, CDR2 SYDVKM. The CDR3 is made up of 16 amino acids. V lost 6 bases and J lost 0; bases outside the gene matches: 7. In DNA, the CDR3 is TGTGCCAGCAGACTTGGGACTAGCTATAGCACAGATACGCAGTATTTT. Its translation: CASRLGTSYSTDTQYF.

V gene TRBV28 combines with J gene TRBJ1-2; TRBD1 is a possible D gene (5 bases). The CDR3 is 12 residues long. Germline V gene lookup returns CDR1 MDHEN and CDR2 SYDVKM. Trimming took 3 bases from V and 7 from J, leaving 9 bases between them. CDR3 DNA: TGTGCCAGCAGTTTTCGACAGCGTGGCTACACCTTC. Translating gives CASSFRQRGYTF.

The rearrangement joins TRBV7-9 to TRBJ1-5, with 8 positions matching TRBD1. This CDR3 region has 18 residues. Germline V CDR1 and CDR2: SEHNR, FQNEAQ (reference sequence). With 1 base clipped from V and 1 base from J, the junction kept 9 bases outside the gene matches. CDR3 in DNA: TGTGCCAGCAGCTTAGTGACAGGGGATTTATTGAGCAATCAGCCCCAGCATTTT. Translating it yields CASSLVTGDLLSNQPQHF.

The gene calls are TRBV20-1 and TRBJ2-3; D may be TRBD1 or TRBD2 (6 bases each). From germline, CDR1 is DFQATT and CDR2 SNEGSKA (reference sequence). Trimming shortened V by 6 bases and J by 4 bases, and 17 bases separated the two germline ends. The CDR3 sequence is 14 residues long. The CDR3 is CSAPKGGQPDTQYF. CDR3 nucleotides: TGCAGTGCACCGAAAGGGGGGCAGCCAGATACGCAGTATTTT.

The V and J genes are TRBV20-1 and TRBJ1-5; 11 bases align to TRBD1. This CDR3 contains 17 residues. CDR1 and CDR2 (germline): DFQATT, SNEGSKA (reference sequence). The V and J ends lost 0 bases and 7 bases, in that order; junction bases with no gene match: 11. This CDR3 reads CSARDSTGTGGLQPQHF. The CDR3 nucleotides are TGCAGTGCTAGAGATAGTACCGGGACAGGGGGTTTGCAGCCCCAGCATTTT.

The J gene is TRBJ2-5, the V gene TRBV7-9, with unresolved D. The V end was cut by 1 base, the J end by 7 bases, with 13 bases between. The CDR3 consists of 14 residues. Germline V CDR1 and CDR2: SEHNR, FQNEAQ (reference sequence). CDR3: CASSLGVGWGTQYF. CDR3 bases: TGTGCCAGCAGCTTAGGGGTAGGGTGGGGGACCCAGTACTTC.

The genes are TRBV18 and TRBJ2-7; possible D gene TRBD2, 6 bases. This CDR3 is built from 13 residues. Between the trimmed V and J ends, which lost 6 bases and 7 bases, there was a span of 16 bases. CDR1 KGHSH and CDR2 LQKENI come from the germline V gene. This CDR3 reads CASSPGPSGEQYF. CDR3 sequence (DNA): TGTGCCAGCTCTCCGGGACCCAGCGGGGAGCAGTACTTC.

J is TRBJ2-3 and V is TRBV12-3 or TRBV12-4; 14 nucleotides agree with TRBD2. With 7 bases clipped from V and 6 bases from J, the junction kept 9 bases outside the gene matches. The CDR3 is 16 residues long. This CDR3 reads CASKRLAGGLVDTQYF. CDR3 coding DNA: TGTGCCAGCAAACGACTAGCGGGAGGGCTCGTGGATACGCAGTATTTT.

In its sample, this clonotype was seen a few times. The rearrangement links TRBV20-1 to TRBJ1-5; 8 nucleotides agree with TRBD1. The ends lost 5 bases at V and 2 bases at J; junction bases unmatched: 11. The CDR3 length is 16 residues. Germline CDR1 reads DFQATT; CDR2 reads SNEGSKA (reference sequence). In DNA, the CDR3 is TGCAGTGCTGGATCCACAGGGGGGGCCGGCAATCAGCCCCAGCATTTT. It specifies CSAGSTGGAGNQPQHF.

By frequency in the sample, this clonotype is medium-sized. V is TRBV15 and J is TRBJ2-6; 7 bases match TRBD2. Unmatched junction bases numbered 1, after V lost 3 bases and J lost 2 bases. This CDR3 is built from 15 residues. Germline V gene data show CDR1 as LNHNV and CDR2 as YYDKDF (reference sequence). CDR3 DNA sequence: TGTGCCACCAGCAGTCGGGGGGCTGGGGCCAACGTCCTGACTTTC. This sequence encodes CATSSRGAGANVLTF.

CDR3 residues: CASSRSLRGWGYEQYF. The DNA of the CDR3 is TGTGCCAGCAGTCGTTCTCTTCGGGGTTGGGGCTACGAGCAGTACTTC. The V and J genes are TRBV27 and TRBJ2-7; D possibly corresponds to TRBD2 (5 bases). Germline V gene lookup returns CDR1 MNHEY and CDR2 SMNVEV (reference sequence). Trimming removed 5 bases at V and 3 bases at J, with 20 bases between. The CDR3 sequence is 16 residues long.

This clonotype was observed once. This rearrangement joins TRBV6-1 to TRBJ2-5; D uncertain. Trimming removed 1 base at V and 9 bases at J, with 9 bases between. The length of the CDR3 is 12 residues. Germline assignment: CDR1 MNHNS and CDR2 SASEGT. CDR3: CASSEGEWAQYF. The CDR3 bases are TGTGCCAGCAGTGAAGGCGAGTGGGCCCAGTACTTC.